What follows are 30 T cell receptor beta chains derived from one specimen sequenced in a study of T-cell reconstitution after alpha-beta-depleted transplantation in children. Molecular barcoding with unique molecular identifiers was used for the TCRbeta library. A single record per CDR3 protein comes from TCRdb applying MiXCR to the PCR reads. The sample lists about 980,000 distinct CDR3 sequences, around 30% occurring once. The starting material was PBMCs, mostly from graft donor cells, obtained 360 days after TCRalphabeta/CD19-depleted stem cell transplant. These receptor sequences come from a boy under three years old who had a stem cell transplant for SCID, so the T cells may come from the graft donor.

The chain employs TRBV4-2 and TRBJ2-3, with unresolved D. The CDR3 runs 16 residues. Germline CDR1 reads LGHNA; CDR2 reads YNFKEQ. The germline V and J ends were trimmed by 0 bases and 4 bases, with 14 bases remaining between them. This CDR3 is CASSQEAWVTADTQYF. Here the CDR3 DNA reads TGTGCCAGCAGCCAAGAGGCGTGGGTGACCGCAGATACGCAGTATTTT.

This clonotype was seen more than once but under ten times. The CDR3 DNA follows: TGTGCCAGCAGAGAGACCTCCTACGAGCAGTACTTC. Translated: CASRETSYEQYF. The chain has TRBV2 and TRBJ2-7, with no clear D. CDR3 length: 12 residues. The V end was cut by 6 bases, the J end by 0 bases, with 6 bases between. Germline V gene data show CDR1 as SNHLY and CDR2 as FYNNEI.

The J gene is TRBJ2-4, the V gene TRBV12-5; the D is unclear. The CDR3 consists of 16 residues. In germline, CDR1 is LGHNT, CDR2 FRNRAP. Trimming shortened V by 5 bases and J by 1 base, and 15 bases separated the two germline ends. The CDR3 bases are TGTGCTAGTGGTCCTACCGACCCGGAGGCCAAAAACATTCAGTACTTC. Protein product: CASGPTDPEAKNIQYF.

This clonotype showed up just a few times. The rearrangement uses TRBV29-1 and TRBJ1-1; D perhaps matches TRBD1 (6 bases). The CDR3 spans 14 residues. Per germline, CDR1 SQVTM and CDR2 ANQGSEA. V shed 4 bases and J shed 0 bases, with 12 bases lying between them. The CDR3 protein is CSVARGGMNTEAFF. The CDR3 DNA is TGCAGCGTTGCAAGGGGGGGGATGAACACTGAAGCTTTCTTT.

The chain has TRBV29-1 and TRBJ2-1; TRBD1 agrees at 10 bases. Germline values: CDR1 SQVTM, CDR2 ANQGSEA. The CDR3 has 15 residues. V was clipped by 8 bases and J by 6 bases; unmatched bases: 13. CDR3 nucleotides: TGCAGCTTCGGCCGTGGGACAGGGGATATCAATGAGCAGTTCTTC. The encoded protein is CSFGRGTGDINEQFF.

The chain couples TRBV12-3 or TRBV12-4 to TRBJ1-1, with D possibly TRBD1 on 5 matching bases. The CDR3 extends over 14 amino acids. The V gene lost 5 bases and the J gene lost 8 bases, with 18 bases spanning the gap. DNA for the CDR3: TGTGCCAGCAGTCACCGGACATCCTCGTCCGAAGCTTTCTTT. The encoded protein is CASSHRTSSSEAFF.

This clonotype was detected only a few times. This chain joins TRBV4-3 and TRBJ2-1, with D unclear. Trimming took off 0 bases at V and 5 bases at J, with 11 bases between the two ends. CDR1 LGHNA and CDR2 YSLEER come from the germline V gene. This CDR3 has 15 residues. The DNA of the CDR3 is TGCGCCAGCAGCCAAGATCCCTCTTCGGACAATGAGCAGTTCTTC. Translating gives CASSQDPSSDNEQFF.

J is TRBJ1-1 and V is TRBV7-9, with 7 nucleotides matching TRBD1. The CDR3 extends over 12 amino acids. Germline V gives CDR1 SEHNR, CDR2 FQNEAQ (reference sequence). V lost 5 bases to trimming and J lost 8 bases; unmatched junction nucleotides: 5. The DNA for the CDR3 is TGTGCCAGCAGCCCCATGACAGGGGAAGCTTTCTTT. It specifies CASSPMTGEAFF. The full variable domain, rest sourced from reference TRBV7-9 and TRBJ1-1, is DTGVSQNPRHKITKRGQNVTFRCDPISEHNRLYWYRQTLGQGPEFLTYFQNEAQLEKSRLLSDRFSAERPKGSFSTLEIQRTEQGDSAMYLCASSPMTGEAFFGQGTRLTVV.

In this sample, this clonotype turned up a few times. The rearrangement joins TRBV11-1 to TRBJ2-1, with 7 bases fitting TRBD2. Germline V gene lookup returns CDR1 SGHAT and CDR2 FQDESV (reference sequence). After removal of 2 bases from V and 6 bases from J, the junction contained 4 bases not matched to a gene. This CDR3 comprises 14 residues. For the CDR3, the DNA is TGTGCCAGCAGCTTATATGGGGGGGGCAATGAGCAGTTCTTC. This encodes CASSLYGGGNEQFF.

There are a few counts of this clonotype. V gene TRBV11-2 combines with J gene TRBJ2-3, with 10 bases lining up with TRBD2. Unmatched junction bases numbered 9, after V lost 3 bases and J lost 0 bases. This CDR3 is built from 18 residues. Germline loops: CDR1 SGHAT, CDR2 FQNNGV. This CDR3 is CASSFPPSGGASTDTQYF. The CDR3 nucleotides read TGTGCCAGCAGCTTTCCCCCCAGCGGGGGGGCCAGCACAGATACGCAGTATTTT.

At least ten counts were recorded for this clonotype. This chain joins TRBV20-1 and TRBJ2-1; D call uncertain. The length of the CDR3 is 12 residues. CDR1 is DFQATT and CDR2 is SNEGSKA in the germline V gene (reference sequence). The V gene lost 1 base and the J gene lost 7 bases, with 8 bases spanning the gap. The CDR3 region has the DNA TGCAGTGCTAGAGGGGATAGGAATGAGCAGTTCTTC. Its protein is CSARGDRNEQFF.

With respect to this clonotype: A clone one base away is much larger, so this may be a read error. The J gene is TRBJ2-1, the V gene TRBV7-9; 8 bases map to TRBD2. This CDR3 has 16 residues. Germline values: CDR1 SEHNR, CDR2 FQNEAQ (reference sequence). The V and J ends lost 3 bases and 2 bases, in that order; junction bases with no gene match: 6. The CDR3 nucleotides read TGTGCCAGCAGCTTCTCGCGGGGGGCTGCCTACAATGAGCAGTTCTTC. Residues: CASSFSRGAAYNEQFF.

This chain joins TRBV18 and TRBJ2-1; tentatively, D is TRBD1 (6 bases). Germline V gene lookup returns CDR1 KGHSH and CDR2 LQKENI. CDR3 length: 14 amino acids. Deletions cut 7 bases from V and 6 bases from J, with 16 bases between. The CDR3 region is CASLEQGLSNEQFF. The CDR3 DNA reads TGTGCCAGCTTGGAACAGGGCCTGTCCAATGAGCAGTTCTTC.

This clonotype appeared a single time. The chain combines TRBV6-6 with TRBJ2-7; D gene unclear. The length of the CDR3 is 13 residues. The V end was cut by 2 bases, the J end by 3 bases, with 8 bases between. Germline V gives CDR1 MNHNY, CDR2 SVGAGI (reference sequence). For the CDR3, the DNA is TGTGCCAGCAGTTACGCGCTGGGCTACGAGCAGTACTTC. Protein product: CASSYALGYEQYF.

This clonotype was seen a handful of times. J is TRBJ2-2 and V is TRBV7-9; 8 nucleotides align to TRBD1. V was pared by 3 bases and J by 6 bases, with 9 bases of the junction left unmatched. The CDR3 is made up of 16 amino acids. The germline gives CDR1 SEHNR, CDR2 FQNEAQ (reference sequence). The CDR3 DNA is TGTGCCAGCAGCTTGGCCGGGACAGGAGGGGCCGGGGAGCTGTTTTTT. It is translated as CASSLAGTGGAGELFF.

The J gene is TRBJ1-1, the V gene TRBV29-1; D remains ambiguous. The CDR3 is 13 amino acids. V shed 7 bases and J shed 1 base, with 13 bases lying between them. The germline gives CDR1 SQVTM, CDR2 ANQGSEA. This chain's CDR3 is CSGPQRGNTEAFF. The CDR3 DNA reads as TGCAGCGGACCTCAACGAGGGAACACTGAAGCTTTCTTT.

The chain joins TRBV4-1 to TRBJ2-5; D is unclear. The CDR3 is made up of 15 amino acids. From germline, CDR1 is MGHRA and CDR2 YSYEKL. V was trimmed by 1 base and J by 4 bases, leaving 13 bases between them. The CDR3 DNA reads as TGCGCCAGCAGCCAAGTCCATCGGAGAGTAGAGACCCAGTACTTC. This codes for CASSQVHRRVETQYF.

The V gene is TRBV20-1, the J gene TRBJ2-1; unclear D gene. Germline CDR1 reads DFQATT; CDR2 reads SNEGSKA (reference sequence). This CDR3 is built from 15 residues. Trimming removed 5 bases at V and 0 bases at J, with 14 bases between. CDR3 sequence (DNA): TGCAGTGCTCTCCAAGCGATGAGCTCCTACAATGAGCAGTTCTTC. It yields the protein CSALQAMSSYNEQFF.

This clonotype was seen more than once but under ten times. This chain links TRBV20-1 with TRBJ2-7; D not resolved. The V end was cut by 3 bases, the J end by 3 bases, with 9 bases between. The germline gives CDR1 DFQATT, CDR2 SNEGSKA (reference sequence). The CDR3 covers 12 residues. This chain's CDR3 is CSARPSLYEQYF. In DNA, the CDR3 is TGCAGTGCTAGGCCCAGCCTCTACGAGCAGTACTTC.

The chain links TRBV20-1 to TRBJ2-2; D is uncertain. The CDR3 sequence is 12 residues long. Per the germline V gene, CDR1 is DFQATT and CDR2 is SNEGSKA (reference sequence). V lost 5 bases and J lost 3, with 7 bases in between. The CDR3 spells CSAAPDTGELFF. The CDR3 DNA reads TGCAGTGCTGCCCCCGACACCGGGGAGCTGTTTTTT.

This clonotype is a singleton in its sample. The limits of the CDR3 on the DNA are not certain, so only TCRdb's listed CDR3 is given. This chain joins TRBV3-1 and TRBJ1-6; TRBD1, the table's D call, was not compared with the DNA. Germline CDR1 is LGHDT and CDR2 is YNNKEL (reference sequence). The CDR3 numbers 14 amino acids, ends counted. The CDR3 sequence: CASSPFGPGSPLHF.

The rearrangement uses TRBV12-3 or TRBV12-4 and TRBJ2-1, with 15 bases fitting TRBD2. The CDR3 has 17 residues. V lost 7 bases to trimming and J lost 9 bases; unmatched junction nucleotides: 13. CDR3 protein: CASTPSGLAGGLGEQFF. CDR3 nucleotides: TGTGCCAGCACCCCCTCCGGACTAGCGGGGGGGCTTGGTGAGCAGTTCTTC.

The chain uses TRBV20-1 and TRBJ1-5; 7 bases map to TRBD1. The germline gives CDR1 DFQATT, CDR2 SNEGSKA (reference sequence). This CDR3 region has 15 residues. With 4 bases clipped from V and 6 bases from J, the junction kept 12 bases outside the gene matches. The CDR3 bases are TGCAGTGCTACCGCCGGGATGGGACAGACTCAGCCCCAGCATTTT. Protein sequence: CSATAGMGQTQPQHF.

The genes are TRBV28 and TRBJ1-1, with a weak D call TRBD1 (6 bases). In germline, CDR1 is MDHEN, CDR2 SYDVKM. The V end was cut by 6 bases, the J end by 1 base, with 12 bases between. This CDR3 is built from 14 residues. The CDR3 is CASRSTGSNTEAFF. CDR3 bases: TGTGCCAGCAGGTCCACAGGGTCGAACACTGAAGCTTTCTTT.

The chain links TRBV6-5 to TRBJ2-2, with D unclear. The CDR3 totals 14 residues. Germline V gives CDR1 MNHEY, CDR2 SVGAGI. V gave up 2 bases and J gave up 6 bases, with 10 bases separating them. CDR3 amino acids: CASSYSRAAGELFF. The CDR3 DNA reads as TGTGCCAGCAGTTACAGTCGGGCAGCCGGGGAGCTGTTTTTT.

The rearrangement joins TRBV29-1 to TRBJ2-7; D not certain. With 4 bases removed from V and 5 bases from J, the gap between germline ends came to 18 bases. This CDR3 is built from 14 residues. Germline V lookup: CDR1 SQVTM, CDR2 ANQGSEA. This CDR3 reads CSVGKWQALDEQYF. In DNA, the CDR3 is TGCAGCGTTGGAAAGTGGCAGGCGTTGGACGAGCAGTACTTC.

The chain uses TRBV6-5 and TRBJ2-7; 9 bases agree with TRBD2. The CDR3 is 19 amino acids. The germline V gene has CDR1 MNHEY and CDR2 SVGAGI. Trimming took 2 bases from V and 2 from J; bases not matched to a gene: 16. The CDR3 protein is CASSYTSTGKAGGTYEQYF. In DNA form, the CDR3 reads TGTGCCAGCAGTTACACCTCGACAGGGAAGGCGGGGGGGACCTACGAGCAGTACTTC.

This clonotype showed up just once. This chain joins TRBV2 and TRBJ2-3; no reliable D call. Germline V gene sequence: CDR1 SNHLY, CDR2 FYNNEI. The CDR3 has 14 amino acids. V was shortened by 10 bases and J by 2 bases, with 16 bases between the two germline ends. The DNA for the CDR3 is TGTGCCACCCAATACCTGACTTCCACAGATACGCAGTATTTT. Translating it yields CATQYLTSTDTQYF.

The chain employs TRBV20-1 and TRBJ1-5; D is ambiguous. The CDR3 runs to 14 residues. V was clipped by 3 bases and J by 7 bases, with 16 bases between them. Germline V CDR1 and CDR2: DFQATT, SNEGSKA (reference sequence). As DNA, the CDR3 is TGCAGTGCTAGGCCCGACTCCTCCGGGCAGCCCCAGCATTTT. Amino acid sequence: CSARPDSSGQPQHF.

This clonotype has only a few counts. V and J are TRBV20-1 and TRBJ2-5, with 7 bases identical to TRBD1. CDR3 length: 15 amino acids. Trimming took 4 bases from V and 6 from J; bases not matched to a gene: 14. Looked up from germline, CDR1 is DFQATT and CDR2 is SNEGSKA (reference sequence). The CDR3 DNA reads TGCAGTGCTATCCGGGACAGTCAAATTCCGAAGACCCAGTACTTC. It specifies CSAIRDSQIPKTQYF.